This T cell receptor (beta chain) was found in a study of long-term antiretroviral therapy in people with HIV (dated 2022 in TCRdb). Background on the whole study: The earliest samples were collected about a decade before the 2015 WHO recommendation for immediate ART, when ART was typically delayed until CD4 counts fell. A retrospective serial study tested whether changes in peripheral blood TRB repertoire composition and diversity were associated with ART initiation and durable HIV suppression. The cohort contributed over 150 cryopreserved PBMC samples from 30 adults with confirmed HIV infection, collected serially over a mean of about six years (range 1-12). Eleven of the 30 participants with HIV were female. No cross-contamination during QIAcube processing was seen in test extractions of a monoclonal T-cell line run alongside 30 or so polyclonal samples. What the study reported, not specific to this receptor: HIV repertoires had narrower CDR3 length ranges than controls, and the network structure suggested an antigen-experienced repertoire that shifted only slightly toward naive after ART. The samples span the years 2004 to 2017, and the ART regimens used may be less effective than current regimens. Since PBMC availability was limited, sequencing covered only the TCR beta chain, with no alpha chain pairing. At every time point, the repertoire was dominated by expanded TRB clones first identified before ART initiation, although this dominance fluctuated and, in many PLHIV, declined after ART. ART initiation was associated with a significant increase in TRB diversity, but diversity stayed significantly below transplant donor controls even after long-term ART. Inferences about post-ART repertoire changes are limited because no data were available on ART adherence, viral resistance or therapy changes. Because pre-ART samples had limited cell numbers, unsorted PBMC were profiled rather than sorted CD4+ and CD8+ T cells.

The immunoSEQ hsTCRB v3.0 assay was used at survey level resolution to sequence the TRB variable region. A depth of about 40,000-55,000 T-cell genomes per sample was targeted for TRB sequencing. An Illumina MiSeq with a v3 150-cycle kit was used to sequence the pooled TRB libraries. Per the original workflow: Repertoire analysis was performed in R inside a reproducible Nextflow workflow that covered QC, data transformation and analysis. LymphoSeq2, an R package for exploring AIRR-Seq data, was used to implement custom analyses. Four samples that produced fewer than 5000 total TRB sequences were removed, so 150 to 200 HIV repertoires were analyzed. Among the 200 or so HIV repertoires that were kept, roughly 58 were collected before ART initiation and roughly 130 were collected after ART initiation. Each repertoire was downsampled to 5000 TRB nucleotide sequences, and summary statistics were averaged across 100 downsampling iterations. TRB sequences were retained for analysis only if CDR3 regions of at least seven amino acids were present. Diversity was assessed using a clonality score derived from Shannon entropy and using the Gini coefficient. In the repertoire networks, any two of the top 5000 CDR3 amino acid sequences were linked whenever the two sequences differed by an edit distance of one. For TRB CDR3 amino acid sequences, antigen specificity groups and MHC restriction were predicted with GLIPH2. Known CMV, EBV, HIV or tissue antigen associations were flagged by matching CDR3 amino acid sequences against VDJdb and McPAS-TCR. Pre-ART, post-ART and control groups were compared with Wilcoxon signed-rank tests and Holm-Bonferroni correction. TCRdb holds this immuneACCESS table with in-frame rearrangements only. Some clones are missing; in checked studies, unresolved V genes explain under half, and the rest has no known cause. V and J calls and clone size are those listed in that table; D and trimming were worked out from the DNA. This sample gives approximately 31,000 clones in total; nearly 90% of them show up just once. The leading ten clones occupy 13% of the sample.

Participants were included only if at least one PBMC sample before ART initiation and at least two post-ART samples were available. Treatment was received in the United States of America by all participants with HIV. Before DNA extraction, cryopreserved samples containing about 0.9-11 million PBMC were thawed and washed. At the time of the earliest PBMC sample, participants with HIV were aged between roughly 20 and 60 years. PBMC samples were contributed by each participant from 1-4 timepoints before ART initiation and 2-8 timepoints after ART initiation, with a median of 7 samples. Serial HIV viral load, CD4+ T-cell count, ART history and demographic data were obtained for every participant. Genomic DNA was extracted from unsorted PBMC with a Qiagen kit on a QIAcube, processed in batches of 12 samples. Clipping removes 5 bases from V and 3 bases from J, with 5 as the unmatched junction base count. The germline V gene (reference sequence) supplies CDR1 LNHDA and CDR2 SQIVND. From the cysteine through the phenylalanine, the CDR3 covers 14 amino acids. Of the read, only the CDR3 DNA is kept; its 42 bases are in frame from base 1.

This clone was observed a few times. Its antigen specificity is not known. No much larger clone exists at a distance of one base, and base qualities are not known. Sequenced here: unsorted PBMCs, sampled 1.1 years after starting antiretroviral therapy. The chain was built from TRBV19 and TRBJ2-7, and TRBD2 matches 9 of the central bases. This clonotype was obtained from a man younger than 35 with HIV. The DNA reads TGTGCCAGTAGTCCGGGACTAGCTAGCTACGAGCAGTACTTC. Translation gives CASSPGLASYEQYF.